These 24 T cell receptor beta chains came from one sample sequenced in a study of T cells after yellow fever vaccination. TCRdb recomputed calls from the 5' RACE reads with MiXCR, one row per CDR3 protein. This repertoire shows about 220,000 distinct CDR3 sequences, approximately 3% found once; its top ten account for less than 3.5%. This material consisted of CD4+ T cells sorted from PBMCs, taken 10 days after the yellow fever booster vaccination. The origin of the receptors is a man between 18 and 29 years old who received the YFV17D yellow fever vaccine.

This clonotype was observed a handful of times. V is TRBV19 and J is TRBJ2-3; D tentatively fits TRBD1 or TRBD2 (7 bases each). CDR1 is LNHDA, CDR2 SQIVND, per germline (reference sequence). This CDR3 has 16 residues. V was pared by 1 base and J by 4 bases, with 15 bases between. The CDR3 protein is CASSIATGRGPDTQYF. The CDR3 DNA sequence: TGTGCCAGTAGTATAGCCACGGGGAGGGGGCCAGATACGCAGTATTTT.

This clonotype was counted at least ten times. The CDR3 nucleotides are TGTGCCACGGGGGAGACAGTGAACTATGGCTACACCTTC. Protein product: CATGETVNYGYTF. J is TRBJ1-2 and V is TRBV12-3 or TRBV12-4; weak D call: TRBD1 (5 bases). The CDR3 is 13 residues long. V dropped 10 bases and J dropped 2 bases, with 14 bases sitting between them.

This clonotype was observed many times. The CDR3 region is CASSRGQMTEAFF. CDR3 coding DNA: TGTGCCAGCAGCCGGGGACAGATGACTGAAGCTTTCTTT. The rearrangement joins TRBV6-6 to TRBJ1-1, with TRBD1 matching 7 bases. Per germline, CDR1 MNHNY and CDR2 SVGAGI (reference sequence). The V and J ends lost 6 bases and 5 bases, in that order; junction bases with no gene match: 6. CDR3 length: 13 residues.

The table lists this clonotype with a few counts. The chain is built from TRBV12-3 or TRBV12-4 and TRBJ1-2; a weak D match, TRBD1 (5 bases). Trimming removed 4 bases at V and 3 bases at J, with 12 bases between. This CDR3 region has 14 residues. Here the CDR3 DNA reads TGTGCCAGCAGTTGGAAGGGGATCGACTATGGCTACACCTTC. It encodes CASSWKGIDYGYTF.

The chain carries TRBV20-1 and TRBJ2-2; D remains ambiguous. The CDR3 is made up of 12 amino acids. Trimming removed 0 bases from V and 8 bases from J, with 7 bases in between. Germline V gene lookup returns CDR1 DFQATT and CDR2 SNEGSKA (reference sequence). This chain's CDR3 is CSARDMGGELFF. CDR3 coding DNA: TGCAGTGCTAGAGATATGGGGGGGGAGCTGTTTTTT.

This clonotype appeared many times. The CDR3 is CASTVADTQYF. DNA for the CDR3: TGTGCCAGCACGGTAGCAGATACGCAGTATTTT. The J gene is TRBJ2-3, the V gene TRBV25-1, with no clear D. Trimming cost V 7 bases and J 4 bases, with 6 bases left between them. Germline CDR1 MGHDK, CDR2 SYGVNS. The CDR3 spans 11 residues.

Notes on this clonotype: With a much larger clone just one base away, this may be a read error. The chain uses TRBV12-3 or TRBV12-4 and TRBJ2-5; 7 bases line up with TRBD2. The length of the CDR3 is 13 residues. CDR3 nucleotide sequence: TGTGCCAGCAGTTTTTCGGGGGGAGAGACCCAGCACTTC. It specifies CASSFSGGETQHF.

This clonotype was observed many times. V usage is TRBV7-3 and J usage is TRBJ1-6; weak D call: TRBD1 (5 bases). This CDR3 is 14 amino acids long. Looked up from germline, CDR1 is SGHTA and CDR2 is FQGTGA. Trimming shortened V by 1 base and J by 7 bases, and 8 bases separated the two germline ends. The CDR3 is CASSLMGQNSPLHF. The CDR3, as DNA: TGTGCCAGCAGCTTAATGGGGCAAAATTCACCCCTCCACTTT.

This clonotype was counted ten times or more. The chain recombines TRBV12-3 or TRBV12-4 with TRBJ2-7, with 8 bases that match TRBD1. V gave up 6 bases and J gave up 2 bases; unmatched junction bases: 6. This CDR3 region has 14 residues. The CDR3 sequence is CASRLQGVTYEQYF. The CDR3, as DNA: TGTGCCAGCAGGCTACAGGGGGTCACCTACGAGCAGTACTTC.

The chain employs TRBV4-3 and TRBJ2-2; D tentatively fits TRBD1 or TRBD2 (5 bases each). CDR3 length equals 17 residues. V was shortened by 0 bases and J by 0 bases, with 11 bases between the two germline ends. Germline loops: CDR1 LGHNA, CDR2 YSLEER. As DNA, the CDR3 is TGCGCCAGCAGCCAAGAACCCCCGGGGCCGAACACCGGGGAGCTGTTTTTT. The encoded protein is CASSQEPPGPNTGELFF.

This clonotype occurred many times. This chain uses TRBV24-1 with TRBJ2-2; D unclear. The CDR3 totals 14 residues. Trimming took off 1 base at V and 5 bases at J, with 7 bases between the two ends. Per germline, CDR1 KGHDR and CDR2 SFDVKD. The CDR3 protein is CATSDFRETGELFF. The CDR3 nucleotides read TGTGCCACCAGTGATTTCAGAGAAACCGGGGAGCTGTTTTTT.

Ten or more counts support this clonotype. The chain couples TRBV7-2 to TRBJ2-3; the match to TRBD1 covers 11 bases. The germline V gene encodes CDR1 SGHTA and CDR2 FQGNSA. Trimming took 2 bases from V and 8 from J; bases not matched to a gene: 9. CDR3 length: 16 amino acids. The CDR3 DNA sequence: TGTGCCAGCAGCTTAAGTCCGGGACAGGGGGTCCTTACGCAGTATTTT. It translates to CASSLSPGQGVLTQYF.

This clonotype has at least ten counts. This chain links TRBV5-1 with TRBJ2-2, with 9 positions matching TRBD1. After removal of 0 bases from V and 5 bases from J, the junction contained 8 bases not matched to a gene. CDR1 and CDR2 (germline): SGHRS, YFSETQ. The CDR3 loop spans 17 amino acids. CDR3 loop: CASSLDFRDRVTGELFF. The CDR3 region has the DNA TGCGCCAGCAGCTTGGACTTTAGGGACAGGGTAACCGGGGAGCTGTTTTTT.

This clonotype has ten or more counts. The chain uses TRBV4-2 and TRBJ2-3; the D is unclear. The V end was cut by 1 base, the J end by 8 bases, with 4 bases between. The CDR3 spans 11 residues. Germline-derived CDR1 and CDR2 are LGHNA and YNFKEQ. CDR3 residues: CASSQGATQYF. CDR3 nucleotides: TGTGCCAGCAGCCAAGGGGCTACGCAGTATTTT.

This clonotype was detected many times. This chain uses TRBV28 with TRBJ2-5; 8 positions match TRBD2. CDR3 length: 15 amino acids. J lost 1 base, V lost 5 bases, and 6 bases had no gene match. Per germline, CDR1 MDHEN and CDR2 SYDVKM. CDR3 DNA: TGTGCCAGCAGTATTTCTACTAGCGGCCAAGAGACCCAGTACTTC. Translating gives CASSISTSGQETQYF.

This clonotype has more than one count but fewer than ten. The genes are TRBV6-5 and TRBJ2-3; maybe TRBD2 (6 bases). The V gene lost 2 bases and the J gene lost 3 bases, with 18 bases spanning the gap. The germline CDR1 and CDR2 sequences are MNHEY and SVGAGI. The length of the CDR3 is 17 residues. The CDR3 nucleotides are TGTGCCAGCAGTTACATCAATACGGGGAGGAATACAGATACGCAGTATTTT. Translating it yields CASSYINTGRNTDTQYF.

This clonotype was counted at least ten times. V is TRBV7-2 and J is TRBJ1-6, with 10 bases identical to TRBD1. The CDR3 is 16 residues long. V shed 0 bases, J shed 14 bases, and the junction held 10 bases outside the gene matches. Germline assignment: CDR1 SGHTA and CDR2 FQGNSA. CDR3 loop: CASSLAGTGALGSLHF. The CDR3 bases are TGTGCCAGCAGCTTAGCAGGGACAGGGGCCCTAGGATCCCTCCACTTT.

This clonotype showed up just a few times. V usage is TRBV15 and J usage is TRBJ2-3, with unresolved D. Germline-derived CDR1 and CDR2 are LNHNV and YYDKDF (reference sequence). The CDR3 length is 14 residues. V lost 0 bases and J 8 bases, leaving 12 bases between the germline ends. The CDR3 DNA reads as TGTGCCACCAGCAGAGATACGGCCAGAGGTACGCAGTATTTT. Protein product: CATSRDTARGTQYF.

This clonotype was counted at least ten times. This rearrangement joins TRBV6-2 or TRBV6-3 to TRBJ2-3; unclear D gene. The CDR3 covers 12 residues. Germline V lookup: CDR1 MNHEY, CDR2 SVGEGT. V lost 8 bases and J 2 bases, leaving 8 bases between the germline ends. CDR3 bases: TGTGCCAGCGGGGATACCACAGATACGCAGTATTTT. It specifies CASGDTTDTQYF.

The table lists this clonotype with a few counts. This rearrangement joins TRBV7-2 to TRBJ2-7; a weak D match, TRBD1 (5 bases). The CDR3 length is 15 residues. The germline CDR1 and CDR2 sequences are SGHTA and FQGNSA. V was pared by 1 base and J by 7 bases, with 17 bases between. DNA for the CDR3: TGTGCCAGCAGCTTAGATCAGGGTTCCTCTTGGGAGCAGTACGTC. The encoded protein is CASSLDQGSSWEQYV.

This clonotype was seen at least ten times. J is TRBJ1-1 and V is TRBV12-3 or TRBV12-4; TRBD1 is a possible D gene (6 bases). V gave up 6 bases and J gave up 8 bases, with 13 bases separating them. CDR3 length equals 12 residues. The CDR3, as DNA: TGTGCCAGCAGAATTGAGGGGGGGGAAGCTTTCTTT. Translating gives CASRIEGGEAFF.

This clonotype was recorded many times. The chain employs TRBV20-1 and TRBJ2-5; D possibly matches TRBD1 or TRBD2 (5 bases each). CDR3 length: 14 residues. CDR1 is DFQATT and CDR2 is SNEGSKA in the germline V gene (reference sequence). Trimming took off 6 bases at V and 7 bases at J, with 21 bases between the two ends. The CDR3 is CSAKRGARGGTQYF. The CDR3 DNA follows: TGCAGTGCAAAAAGAGGTGCCCGTGGGGGGACCCAGTACTTC.

Ten or more counts support this clonotype. The genes are TRBV3-1 and TRBJ2-1; D is ambiguous. Germline values: CDR1 LGHDT, CDR2 YNNKEL (reference sequence). V lost 2 bases to trimming and J lost 8 bases, with 10 bases between them. The CDR3 sequence is 13 residues long. The CDR3 reads CASSQRGRDEQFF. The CDR3 nucleotides read TGTGCCAGCAGCCAACGCGGAAGGGATGAGCAGTTCTTC.

This clonotype was seen more than once but under ten times. CDR3 nucleotides: TGTGCCTGGACAGGCTCTGGGGCCAACGTCCTGACTTTC. Translating it yields CAWTGSGANVLTF. V usage is TRBV30 and J usage is TRBJ2-6; no definite D call. The CDR3 spans 13 residues. Germline V gene data show CDR1 as GTSNPN and CDR2 as SVGIG (reference sequence). Deletions cut 4 bases from V and 0 bases from J, with 4 bases between. The whole variable domain, filled in from reference TRBV30 and TRBJ2-6, reads SQTIHQWPATLVQPVGSPLSLECTVEGTSNPNLYWYRQAAGRGLQLLFYSVGIGQISSEVPQNLSASRPQDRQFILSSKKLLLSDSGFYLCAWTGSGANVLTFGAGSRLTVL.